The sequence of this T cell receptor beta chain was determined in a study of CD8 T cells in ankylosing spondylitis. Findings and limits, study-wide: Matched synovial fluid from ankylosing spondylitis patients was reported to be enriched for disease-linked clones. Blood of patients with ankylosing spondylitis appeared to be characterized by a TCR beta motif of eight highly homologous variants.

V lost 4 bases, J lost 0 bases, and 10 bases lay in between. The germline CDR1 and CDR2 sequences are SGHRS and YFSETQ. The CDR3 spans 15 residues. TCRdb recomputed calls from the 5' RACE reads with MiXCR, one row per CDR3 protein. The table records about 540,000 distinct CDR3 sequences, about 13% of them present only once. This clonotype was seen more than once but under ten times. The antigen is not known. The source of this sequence is a male donor with ankylosing spondylitis. The sequenced sample consisted of blood, either unsorted or a sorted T cell fraction (not recorded which). This sequence joins TRBV5-1 and TRBJ2-2; D is perhaps TRBD1 (5 bases). Written as DNA, the CDR3 is TGCGCCAGCAGCCAGGACACTACGAACACCGGGGAGCTGTTTTTT. Translating it yields CASSQDTTNTGELFF. Based on the CDR3 plus reference TRBV5-1 and TRBJ2-2, the full variable domain is KAGVTQTPRYLIKTRGQQVTLSCSPISGHRSVSWYQQTPGQGLQFLFEYFSETQRNKGNFPGRFSGRQFSNSRSEMNVSTLELGDSALYLCASSQDTTNTGELFFGEGSRLTVL.